This TCR beta chain was found in a study of blood T cell repertoires in COVID-19. Study background: Sites in the United States, Italy and Spain provided acute and convalescent COVID-19 samples. In each case, the material was cDNA or gDNA derived from T cells, B-cell-depleted T cells, or PBMCs.

The CDR3 has 14 residues. Per germline, CDR1 LNHDA and CDR2 SQIVND (reference sequence). V was pared by 5 bases and J by 7 bases, with 14 bases between. Original handling: Estimation of nucleated cell counts relied on the amplification of reference gene primers. Generated by immunoSEQ multiplex PCR, the TCRdb table keeps only in-frame clones and is missing some. The D gene and trimming were derived from the DNA, and the V and J assignments and clone size from that table. The table records approximately 240,000 clones, about 80% of them present only once. Specimen: peripheral blood. The rearrangement joins TRBV19 to TRBJ2-2; D not resolved. The source of this sequence is a woman younger than 45 who had recovered from COVID-19. In nucleotides, the CDR3 is TGTGCCAGTAGTCCTCGGTACCCCGGCGGGGAGCTGTTTTTT. Translated: CASSPRYPGGELFF.